A selection of T cell receptor beta chains follows, all from one sample in a study of cytomegalovirus exposure and HLA in healthy donors. TCRdb's table, derived via immunoSEQ multiplex PCR, lists solely in-frame clones and lacks some. The sample records fewer than 300,000 clones, roughly 80% being singletons. The sequencing sample was made of PBMCs. These receptors were collected from a girl aged 2-9 years in good health and CMV-seronegative. Both conserved end residues are part of each CDR3. D genes are given only for firm matches. Part of the rows lack a size; the others show once, few, many or a class for expanded clones.

j_call	v_call	cdr3_length	d_call	clone_size	cdr3_aa	cdr3_nt
TRBJ1-2	TRBV25-1	14	-	-	CASSDPGTTDGYTF	TGTGCCAGCAGTGATCCCGGGACAACAGATGGCTACACCTTC
TRBJ1-1	TRBV2	15	TRBD1	-	CASSTSTQGGTEAFF	TGTGCCAGCAGTACTTCTACACAGGGGGGTACTGAAGCTTTCTTT
TRBJ2-1	TRBV29-1	16	TRBD2	-	CSVTGSGGISYNEQFF	TGCAGCGTCACAGGTTCGGGGGGAATCTCCTACAATGAGCAGTTCTTC
TRBJ1-2	TRBV28	22	-	-	CASSYCNYVKQFFGQLTYGYTF	TGTGCCAGCAGTTATTGTAATTATGTTAAGCAGTTTTTCGGACAGCTAACCTATGGCTACACCTTC
TRBJ1-1	TRBV30	13	-	-	CAWSVNMNTEAFF	TGTGCCTGGAGTGTAAACATGAACACTGAAGCTTTCTTT
TRBJ1-5	TRBV14	14	-	-	CASSPVRVNQPQHF	TGTGCCAGCAGCCCCGTGAGGGTCAATCAGCCCCAGCATTTT
TRBJ2-1	TRBV27	13	-	-	CASSFARGLEQFF	TGTGCCAGCAGTTTTGCGAGGGGGTTGGAGCAGTTCTTC
TRBJ2-2	TRBV5-4	15	-	-	CASSLDRVGTGELFF	TGTGCCAGCAGCTTGGACAGGGTAGGCACCGGGGAGCTGTTTTTT
TRBJ1-2	TRBV6-5	14	-	-	CASRKSGSGYGYTF	TGTGCCAGCAGAAAGTCAGGGTCCGGCTATGGCTACACCTTC
TRBJ1-2	TRBV7-2	15	-	once	CASSLARGGTYGYTF	TGTGCCAGCAGCTTAGCGCGGGGCGGGACCTATGGCTACACCTTC
TRBJ2-7	TRBV28	14	-	few	CASSSTVDYYEQYF	TGTGCCAGCAGTTCGACCGTGGACTACTACGAGCAGTACTTC
TRBJ1-1	TRBV6-5	15	-	-	CASSYWGVENTEAFF	TGTGCCAGCAGTTACTGGGGGGTCGAGAACACTGAAGCTTTCTTT
TRBJ1-5	TRBV28	12	-	-	CASKGGNQPQHF	TGTGCCAGCAAAGGGGGCAATCAGCCCCAGCATTTT
TRBJ1-2	TRBV5-1	13	TRBD1	-	CASSRQGGYGYTF	TGCGCCAGCAGCCGACAGGGAGGCTATGGCTACACCTTC
TRBJ1-3	TRBV2	14	-	-	CASRLLMAGNTIYF	TGTGCCAGCAGACTCCTGATGGCTGGAAACACCATATATTTT
TRBJ2-2	TRBV5-4	16	-	-	CASSSRKDSSTGELFF	TGTGCCAGCAGCTCAAGAAAGGACAGTTCGACCGGGGAGCTGTTTTTT
TRBJ2-5	TRBV5-1	16	TRBD1	-	CASSLGLWGQQETQYF	TGCGCCAGCAGCTTGGGTCTTTGGGGACAGCAAGAGACCCAGTACTTC
TRBJ2-5	TRBV5-4	15	TRBD2	-	CASSPTSGIQETQYF	TGTGCCAGCAGCCCTACTAGCGGGATTCAAGAGACCCAGTACTTC
TRBJ1-1	TRBV19	14	TRBD1	few	CASRWTGRDTEAFF	TGTGCCAGTAGGTGGACAGGGAGGGACACTGAAGCTTTCTTT
TRBJ1-3	TRBV15	15	-	-	CATSSRRVSGNTIYF	TGTGCCACCAGCTCTAGACGAGTCTCTGGAAACACCATATATTTT
TRBJ1-2	TRBV25-1	15	TRBD1	-	CASSADRGRSYGYTF	TGTGCCAGCAGTGCGGACAGGGGGCGATCCTATGGCTACACCTTC
TRBJ1-1	TRBV27	14	TRBD1	once	CASSLPGTGTEAFF	TGTGCCAGCAGTTTACCCGGGACAGGGACTGAAGCTTTCTTT
TRBJ2-2	TRBV5-1	15	-	-	CASVDMESDRCSLFF	TGCGCCAGCGTTGATATGGAGTCTGACAGGTGTTCGCTGTTTTTT
TRBJ1-5	TRBV2	16	-	-	CASSERRSLGNQPQHF	TGTGCCAGCAGTGAAAGAAGGAGTTTGGGCAATCAGCCCCAGCATTTT
TRBJ2-1	TRBV14	16	-	-	CASSPYRTDSYNEQFF	TGTGCCAGCAGTCCTTACCGGACAGATTCCTACAATGAGCAGTTCTTC
TRBJ1-2	TRBV28	12	-	once	CASIDDTYGYTF	TGTGCCAGCATAGACGACACCTATGGCTACACCTTC
TRBJ2-3	TRBV18	15	-	-	CASSQSGDNTDTQYF	TGTGCCAGCTCCCAAAGCGGGGACAACACAGATACGCAGTATTTT
TRBJ2-7	TRBV7-3	15	TRBD1	-	CASSRLPGQDYEQYF	TGTGCCAGCAGCCGACTCCCGGGACAGGACTACGAGCAGTACTTC
TRBJ1-5	TRBV27	16	TRBD1	-	CASSLSGQGPPWPQHF	TGTGCCAGCAGTTTATCAGGACAGGGGCCCCCTTGGCCCCAGCATTTT
TRBJ2-7	TRBV10-3	14	-	-	CAISEDGRRYEQYF	TGTGCCATCAGTGAGGATGGGAGGAGGTACGAGCAGTACTTC
TRBJ1-4	TRBV6-1	14	-	-	CASSRQATNEKLFF	TGTGCCAGCAGCCGACAGGCAACTAATGAAAAACTGTTTTTT